This TCR beta chain was found in a study of identical twins. TCRdb ran MiXCR on the 5' RACE reads and lists one entry per CDR3 protein. The sample yields 260,000 or so distinct CDR3 sequences, approximately 7.9% seen once. Study-wide results and caveats: Insertions ran lower in abundant cord blood beta clonotypes, though not in memory repertoires. Among monozygotic twins, out-of-frame TCR alpha sharing exceeded what models predicted.

With respect to this clonotype: Antigen unknown.

The ends were cut back, 3 bases at V and 5 bases at J, with 13 bases in the middle. The CDR3 loop spans 14 amino acids. Per the germline V gene, CDR1 is MGHRA and CDR2 is YSYEKL. These data were likewise used in another study, on yellow fever vaccine responses in identical twins.

This clonotype was sampled from a woman aged 18-30 years in good health. Sequenced input: CD8+ T cells sorted from blood. This chain uses TRBV4-1 with TRBJ1-2, with D hard to call. CDR3 coding DNA: TGCGCCAGCAGCCAGATTAACACGGGGTATGGCTACACCTTC. Translating it yields CASSQINTGYGYTF.